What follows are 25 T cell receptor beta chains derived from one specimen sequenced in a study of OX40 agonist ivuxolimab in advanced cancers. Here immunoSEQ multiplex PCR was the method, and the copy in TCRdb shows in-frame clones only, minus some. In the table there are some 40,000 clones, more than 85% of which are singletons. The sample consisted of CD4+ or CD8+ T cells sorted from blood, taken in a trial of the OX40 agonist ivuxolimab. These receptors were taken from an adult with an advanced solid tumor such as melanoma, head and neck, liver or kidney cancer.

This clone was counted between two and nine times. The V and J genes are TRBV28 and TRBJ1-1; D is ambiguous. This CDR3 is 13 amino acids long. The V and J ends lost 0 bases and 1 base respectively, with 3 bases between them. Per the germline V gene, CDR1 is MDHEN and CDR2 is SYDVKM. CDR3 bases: TGTGCCAGCAGTTTATGGGGGAACACTGAAGCTTTCTTT. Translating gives CASSLWGNTEAFF.

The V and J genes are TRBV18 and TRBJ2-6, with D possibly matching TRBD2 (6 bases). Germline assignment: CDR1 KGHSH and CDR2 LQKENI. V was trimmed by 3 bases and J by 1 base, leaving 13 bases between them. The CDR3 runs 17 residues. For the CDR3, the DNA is TGTGCCAGCTCACCGGGGGGTATATGGTCTGGGGCCAACGTCCTGACTTTC. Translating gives CASSPGGIWSGANVLTF.

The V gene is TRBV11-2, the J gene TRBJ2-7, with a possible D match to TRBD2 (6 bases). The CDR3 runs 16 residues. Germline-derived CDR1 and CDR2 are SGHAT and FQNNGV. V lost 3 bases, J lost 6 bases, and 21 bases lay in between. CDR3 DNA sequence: TGTGCCAGCAGCTTTGGAGCGGGTACCTCGGCGGGCGAGCAGTACTTC. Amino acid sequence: CASSFGAGTSAGEQYF.

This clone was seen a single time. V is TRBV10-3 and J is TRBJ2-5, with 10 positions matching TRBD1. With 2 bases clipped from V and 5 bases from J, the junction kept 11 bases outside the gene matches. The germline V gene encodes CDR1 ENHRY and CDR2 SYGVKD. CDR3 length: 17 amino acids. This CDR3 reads CAISEAPGQGRAETQYF. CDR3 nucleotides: TGTGCCATCAGTGAGGCTCCGGGACAGGGGCGCGCGGAGACCCAGTACTTC.

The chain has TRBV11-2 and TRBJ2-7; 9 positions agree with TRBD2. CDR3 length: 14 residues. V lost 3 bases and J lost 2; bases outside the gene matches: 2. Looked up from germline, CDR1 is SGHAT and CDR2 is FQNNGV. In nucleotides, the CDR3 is TGTGCCAGCAGCTTGACTAGCGGTACCTACGAGCAGTACTTC. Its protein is CASSLTSGTYEQYF.

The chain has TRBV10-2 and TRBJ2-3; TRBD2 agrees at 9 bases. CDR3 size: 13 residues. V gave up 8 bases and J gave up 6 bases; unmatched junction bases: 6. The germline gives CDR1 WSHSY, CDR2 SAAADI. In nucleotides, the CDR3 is TGCGCCAGCTCGGTAGCGGGAGACGATACGCAGTATTTT. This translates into CASSVAGDDTQYF.

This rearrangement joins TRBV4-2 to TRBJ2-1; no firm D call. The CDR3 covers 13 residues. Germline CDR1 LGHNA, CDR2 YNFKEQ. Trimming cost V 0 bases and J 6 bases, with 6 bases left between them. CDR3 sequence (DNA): TGTGCCAGCAGCCAAGATTTGGGCAATGAGCAGTTCTTC. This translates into CASSQDLGNEQFF.

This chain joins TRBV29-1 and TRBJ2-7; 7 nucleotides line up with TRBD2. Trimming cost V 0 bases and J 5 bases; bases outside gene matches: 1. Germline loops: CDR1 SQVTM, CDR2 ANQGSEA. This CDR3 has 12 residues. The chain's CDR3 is CSVEEGGNEQYF. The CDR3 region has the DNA TGCAGCGTTGAAGAGGGAGGGAACGAGCAGTACTTC.

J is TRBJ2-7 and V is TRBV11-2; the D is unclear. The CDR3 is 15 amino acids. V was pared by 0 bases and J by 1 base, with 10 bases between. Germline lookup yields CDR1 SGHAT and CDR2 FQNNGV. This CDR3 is CASSLEAAMSYEQYF. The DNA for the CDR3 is TGTGCCAGCAGCTTAGAGGCAGCTATGTCCTACGAGCAGTACTTC.

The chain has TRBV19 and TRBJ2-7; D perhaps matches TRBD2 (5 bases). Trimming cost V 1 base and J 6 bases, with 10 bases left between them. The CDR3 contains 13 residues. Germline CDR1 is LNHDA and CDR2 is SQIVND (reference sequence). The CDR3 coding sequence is TGTGCCAGTAGTATAGGAAACGGGGTCGAGCAGTACTTC. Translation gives CASSIGNGVEQYF.

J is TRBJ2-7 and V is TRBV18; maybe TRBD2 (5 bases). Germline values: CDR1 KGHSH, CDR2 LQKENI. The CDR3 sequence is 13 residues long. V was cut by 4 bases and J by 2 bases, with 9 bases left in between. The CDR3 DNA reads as TGTGCCAGCTCACAGGAGAGGGCCTACGAGCAGTACTTC. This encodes CASSQERAYEQYF.

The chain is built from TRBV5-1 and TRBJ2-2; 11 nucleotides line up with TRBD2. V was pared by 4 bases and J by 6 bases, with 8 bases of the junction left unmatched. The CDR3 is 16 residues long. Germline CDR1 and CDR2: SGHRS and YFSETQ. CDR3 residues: CASSQTRLAGSGELFF. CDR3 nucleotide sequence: TGCGCCAGCAGCCAAACAAGACTAGCGGGATCCGGGGAGCTGTTTTTT.

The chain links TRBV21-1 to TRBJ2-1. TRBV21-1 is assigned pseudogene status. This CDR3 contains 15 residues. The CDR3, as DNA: TGTGCCAGCATACAGAGCGAGGACGTCGACAATGAGCAGTTCTTC. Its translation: CASIQSEDVDNEQFF.

The CDR3: CASGVVSYEQYF. The CDR3 DNA follows: TGTGCCAGCGGCGTGGTATCCTACGAGCAGTACTTC. The V gene is TRBV2, the J gene TRBJ2-7; D uncertain. In germline, CDR1 is SNHLY, CDR2 FYNNEI. The CDR3 is 12 amino acids. Trimming left V 8 bases short and J 1 base short, with 9 bases between.

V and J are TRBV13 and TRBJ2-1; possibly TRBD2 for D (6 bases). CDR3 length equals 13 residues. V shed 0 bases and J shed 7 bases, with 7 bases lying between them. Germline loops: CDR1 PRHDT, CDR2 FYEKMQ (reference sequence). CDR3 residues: CASSLGGGNEQFF. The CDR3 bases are TGTGCCAGCAGCTTAGGCGGGGGAAATGAGCAGTTCTTC.

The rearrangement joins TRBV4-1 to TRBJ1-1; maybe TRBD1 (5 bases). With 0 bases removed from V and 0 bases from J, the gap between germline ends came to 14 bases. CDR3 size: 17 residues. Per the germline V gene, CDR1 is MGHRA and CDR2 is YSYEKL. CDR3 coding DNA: TGCGCCAGCAGCCAAGATGGGGTCGGGGGGATGAACACTGAAGCTTTCTTT. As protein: CASSQDGVGGMNTEAFF.

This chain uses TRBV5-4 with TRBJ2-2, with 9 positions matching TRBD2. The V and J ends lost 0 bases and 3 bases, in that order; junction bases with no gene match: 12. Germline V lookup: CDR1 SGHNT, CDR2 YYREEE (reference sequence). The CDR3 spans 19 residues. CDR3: CASSLGIGSSGSYTGELFF. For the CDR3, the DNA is TGTGCCAGCAGCTTGGGCATAGGTAGTAGCGGGAGCTACACCGGGGAGCTGTTTTTT.

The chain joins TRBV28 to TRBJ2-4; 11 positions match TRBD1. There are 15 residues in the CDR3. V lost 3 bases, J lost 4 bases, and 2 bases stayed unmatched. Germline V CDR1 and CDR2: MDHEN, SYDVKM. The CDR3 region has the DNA TGTGCCAGCAGTTTCGGGACAGGGGGGAAAAACATTCAGTACTTC. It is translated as CASSFGTGGKNIQYF.

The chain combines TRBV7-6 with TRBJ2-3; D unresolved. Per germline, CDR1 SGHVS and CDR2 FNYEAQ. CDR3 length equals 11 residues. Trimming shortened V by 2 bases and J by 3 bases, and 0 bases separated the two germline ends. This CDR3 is CASSLTDTQYF. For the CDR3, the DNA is TGTGCCAGCAGCTTAACAGATACGCAGTATTTT.

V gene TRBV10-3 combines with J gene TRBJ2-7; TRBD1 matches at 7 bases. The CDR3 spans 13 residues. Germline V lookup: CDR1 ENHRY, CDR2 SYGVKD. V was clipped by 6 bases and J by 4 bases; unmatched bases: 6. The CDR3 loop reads CAIRGGASYEQYF. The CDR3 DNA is TGTGCCATCAGAGGGGGCGCATCTTACGAGCAGTACTTC.

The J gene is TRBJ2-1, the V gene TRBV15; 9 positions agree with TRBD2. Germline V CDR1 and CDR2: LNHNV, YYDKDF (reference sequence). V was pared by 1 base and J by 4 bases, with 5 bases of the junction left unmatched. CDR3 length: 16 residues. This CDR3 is CATSRGASGTYNEQFF. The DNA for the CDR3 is TGTGCCACCAGCAGAGGGGCTAGCGGGACTTACAATGAGCAGTTCTTC.

CDR3 loop: CASSMADTSYEQYF. The CDR3 DNA sequence: TGTGCCAGTAGTATGGCGGACACCTCCTACGAGCAGTACTTC. V is TRBV19 and J is TRBJ2-7, with TRBD1 as a possible D gene (5 bases). The CDR3 has 14 amino acids. V was trimmed by 3 bases and J by 0 bases, leaving 9 bases between them. CDR1 and CDR2 (germline): LNHDA, SQIVND (reference sequence).

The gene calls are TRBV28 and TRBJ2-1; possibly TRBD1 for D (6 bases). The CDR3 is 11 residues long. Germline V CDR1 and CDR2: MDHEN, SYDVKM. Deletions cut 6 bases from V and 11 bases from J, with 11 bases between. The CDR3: CASSLGGKQFF. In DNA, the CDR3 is TGTGCCAGCAGCCTAGGGGGTAAGCAGTTCTTC.

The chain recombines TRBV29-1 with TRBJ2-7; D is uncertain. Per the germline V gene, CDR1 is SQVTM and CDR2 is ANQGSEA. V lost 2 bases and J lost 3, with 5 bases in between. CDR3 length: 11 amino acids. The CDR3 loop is CSVEHSYEQYF. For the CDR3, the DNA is TGCAGCGTTGAACACAGCTACGAGCAGTACTTC.

The CDR3 DNA reads TGTGCCAGTAGTATTGTTCTATACGGCGCGGATAATGAAAAACTGTTTTTT. The encoded protein is CASSIVLYGADNEKLFF. The genes are TRBV19 and TRBJ1-4; D call uncertain. CDR1 LNHDA and CDR2 SQIVND come from the germline V gene (reference sequence). V lost 3 bases and J lost 4, with 18 bases in between. This CDR3 spans 17 amino acids.